This T cell receptor (beta chain) was identified in a study of cytomegalovirus exposure and HLA in healthy donors. Study at large: In an early release, HLA-typed donors contributed tens of millions of unique TCR sequences. Findings and caveats of the study: Some segments of the V type, notably TRBV6-2 and TRBV6-3, were excluded as indistinguishable. Most TCR sequences proved rare, with some public TCRs found in many donors.

The CDR3 sequence is 15 residues long. The germline V gene has CDR1 SGHRS and CDR2 YFSETQ. Trimming pared 1 base from V and 0 bases from J, leaving 8 bases between. A multiplex PCR was run with 60 Vbeta primers and 13 Jbeta primers. The method was immunoSEQ multiplex PCR; TCRdb's version includes in-frame clones alone and lacks a portion of them. The sample holds some 120,000 clones, around four fifths seen once. For this clone: The antigen is unknown.

When sampled, the donors appeared nominally healthy, though they likely had unrecorded immune exposures. The source of this sequence is a man aged 25-45 years in good health and CMV-seropositive. The material sequenced was PBMCs. J is TRBJ1-5 and V is TRBV5-1, with D unresolved. The CDR3 region has the DNA TGCGCCAGCAGCTTGCAACATAATAGCAATCAGCCCCAGCATTTT. Its translation: CASSLQHNSNQPQHF.